This TCR beta chain was profiled in a study of blood T cell repertoires in COVID-19. As processed by the authors: The assay estimated nucleated cells by amplifying reference gene primers. Sequencing used immunoSEQ multiplex PCR; TCRdb keeps in-frame clones, though not all of them. V and J calls and clone size are as listed in that table; D and trimming were resolved from the DNA. Of roughly 220,000 clones listed, 70% to 90% are singletons. This clone was detected once. Adults between about 18 and 95 years of age took part from about two dozen US areas. Germline CDR1 SGHNT, CDR2 YYREEE (reference sequence). The CDR3 is made up of 14 amino acids. J gave up 4 bases and V 5 bases, and 5 bases lay outside the gene matches.

V is TRBV5-4 and J is TRBJ1-2; 10 nucleotides line up with TRBD1. This TCR came from a woman aged 40 to 50 with acute COVID-19. The material sequenced was PBMCs or T cells enriched from blood (not recorded which). The CDR3 spells CASRRTGGRYGYTF. The CDR3 region has the DNA TGTGCCAGCAGAAGGACAGGGGGACGCTATGGCTACACCTTC.